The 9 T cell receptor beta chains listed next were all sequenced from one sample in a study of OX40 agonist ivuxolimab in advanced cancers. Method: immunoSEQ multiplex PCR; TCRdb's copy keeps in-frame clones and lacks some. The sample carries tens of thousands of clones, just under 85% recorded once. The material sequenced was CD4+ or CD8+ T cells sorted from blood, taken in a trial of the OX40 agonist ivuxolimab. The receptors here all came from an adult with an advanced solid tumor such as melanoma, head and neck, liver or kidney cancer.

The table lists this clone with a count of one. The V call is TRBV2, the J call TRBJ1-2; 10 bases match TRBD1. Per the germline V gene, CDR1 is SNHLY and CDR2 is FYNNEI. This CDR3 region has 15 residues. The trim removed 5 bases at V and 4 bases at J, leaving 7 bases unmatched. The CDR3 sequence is CASSRDRGTGYGYTF. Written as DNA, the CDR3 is TGTGCCAGCAGTCGGGACAGGGGAACGGGCTATGGCTACACCTTC.

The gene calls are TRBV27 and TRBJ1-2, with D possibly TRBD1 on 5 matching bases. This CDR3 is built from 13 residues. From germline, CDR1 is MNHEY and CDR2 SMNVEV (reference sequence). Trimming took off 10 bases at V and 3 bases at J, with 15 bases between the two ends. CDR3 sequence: CATLGARDYGYTF. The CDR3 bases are TGTGCCACTCTTGGGGCCCGTGACTATGGCTACACCTTC.

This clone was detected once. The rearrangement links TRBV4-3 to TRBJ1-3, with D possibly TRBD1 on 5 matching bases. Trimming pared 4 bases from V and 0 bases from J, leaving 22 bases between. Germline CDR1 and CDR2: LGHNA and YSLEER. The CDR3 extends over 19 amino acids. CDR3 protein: CASSRSGLIMPFSGNTIYF. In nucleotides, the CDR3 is TGCGCCAGCAGCCGATCGGGACTGATCATGCCTTTCTCTGGAAACACCATATATTTT.

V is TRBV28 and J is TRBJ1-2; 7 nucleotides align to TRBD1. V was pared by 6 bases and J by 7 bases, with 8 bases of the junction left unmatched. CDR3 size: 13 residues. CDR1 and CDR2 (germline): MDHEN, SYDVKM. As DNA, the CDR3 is TGTGCCAGCAGCCTGGGACAGCACGGTGGCTACACCTTC. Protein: CASSLGQHGGYTF.

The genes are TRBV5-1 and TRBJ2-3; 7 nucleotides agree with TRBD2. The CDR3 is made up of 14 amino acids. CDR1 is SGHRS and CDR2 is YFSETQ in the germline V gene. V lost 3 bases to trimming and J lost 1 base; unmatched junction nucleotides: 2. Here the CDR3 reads CASSSSGGTDTQYF. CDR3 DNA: TGCGCCAGCAGCTCTAGCGGTGGCACAGATACGCAGTATTTT.

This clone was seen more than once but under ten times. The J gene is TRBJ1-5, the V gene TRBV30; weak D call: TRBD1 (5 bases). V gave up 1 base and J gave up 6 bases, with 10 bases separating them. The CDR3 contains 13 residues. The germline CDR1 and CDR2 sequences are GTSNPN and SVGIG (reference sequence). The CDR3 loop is CAWSETQGQPQHF. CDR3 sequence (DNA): TGTGCCTGGAGTGAGACTCAGGGTCAGCCCCAGCATTTT.

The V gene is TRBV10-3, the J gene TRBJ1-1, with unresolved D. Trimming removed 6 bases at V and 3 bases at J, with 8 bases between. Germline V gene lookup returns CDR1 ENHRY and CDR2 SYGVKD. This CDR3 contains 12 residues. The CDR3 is CAIRGPDTEAFF. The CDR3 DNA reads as TGTGCCATCAGGGGTCCCGACACTGAAGCTTTCTTT.

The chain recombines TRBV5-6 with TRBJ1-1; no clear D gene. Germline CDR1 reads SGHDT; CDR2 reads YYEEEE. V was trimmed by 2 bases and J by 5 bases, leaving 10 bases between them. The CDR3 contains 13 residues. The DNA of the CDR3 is TGTGCCAGCAGCTTAACAACGAGGACTGAAGCTTTCTTT. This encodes CASSLTTRTEAFF.

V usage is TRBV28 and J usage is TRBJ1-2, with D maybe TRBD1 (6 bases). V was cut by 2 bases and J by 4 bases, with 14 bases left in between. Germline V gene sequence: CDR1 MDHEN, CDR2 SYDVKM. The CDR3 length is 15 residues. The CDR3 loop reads CASSLIYRVTYGYTF. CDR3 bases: TGTGCCAGCAGTTTAATTTACAGGGTTACCTATGGCTACACCTTC.